This TCR beta chain was documented in a study of monozygotic twins with cystic fibrosis. Profiled with immunoSEQ multiplex PCR; TCRdb holds only in-frame clones, not every one. This table has tens of thousands of clones, just over 95% appearing once. The length of the CDR3 is 16 residues. V lost 4 bases and J lost 4, with 17 bases in between. Germline V gene lookup returns CDR1 SGHTA and CDR2 FQGNSA. Study-wide results and limits: Monozygotic CF twins shared more identical nucleotide clonotypes than unrelated patients. In 13 of 16 pairs, V gene usage was closest to the co-twin's. Clonality was generally low (median roughly 0.0095), higher in the most severe patients.

With regard to this clone: Antigen specificity is unknown.

The chain joins TRBV7-2 to TRBJ2-1, with a weak D call TRBD1 (5 bases). This receptor was obtained from a girl aged 2 to 9 with cystic fibrosis. Source material: blood. The CDR3 DNA is TGTGCCAGCAGCTCACAGCCAGGGATTCGGTACAATGAGCAGTTCTTC. Amino acid sequence: CASSSQPGIRYNEQFF.